This TCR beta chain is from a study of OX40 agonist ivuxolimab in advanced cancers. Study-wide points: Researchers report that CD8+ T cells had, on average, more expanded clones than CD4+.

This table comes from immunoSEQ multiplex PCR, and its TCRdb copy is limited to in-frame clones, with some not included. The table includes some 76,000 clones, 80% to 95% detected once. Trimming took 0 bases from V and 5 from J, leaving 10 bases between them. The CDR3 extends over 14 amino acids. The germline V gene has CDR1 SSHAT and CDR2 FNYEAQ (reference sequence). Notes on this clone: Its antigen is still unknown.

The receptor was derived from an adult with an advanced solid tumor such as melanoma, head and neck, liver or kidney cancer. Sequenced here: CD4+ or CD8+ T cells sorted from blood, sampled in a trial of the OX40 agonist ivuxolimab. V gene TRBV7-7 combines with J gene TRBJ2-5; D unclear. The CDR3 nucleotides are TGTGCCAGCAGCTTAGCCTATTTGGGGGAGACCCAGTACTTC. This gives the protein CASSLAYLGETQYF.